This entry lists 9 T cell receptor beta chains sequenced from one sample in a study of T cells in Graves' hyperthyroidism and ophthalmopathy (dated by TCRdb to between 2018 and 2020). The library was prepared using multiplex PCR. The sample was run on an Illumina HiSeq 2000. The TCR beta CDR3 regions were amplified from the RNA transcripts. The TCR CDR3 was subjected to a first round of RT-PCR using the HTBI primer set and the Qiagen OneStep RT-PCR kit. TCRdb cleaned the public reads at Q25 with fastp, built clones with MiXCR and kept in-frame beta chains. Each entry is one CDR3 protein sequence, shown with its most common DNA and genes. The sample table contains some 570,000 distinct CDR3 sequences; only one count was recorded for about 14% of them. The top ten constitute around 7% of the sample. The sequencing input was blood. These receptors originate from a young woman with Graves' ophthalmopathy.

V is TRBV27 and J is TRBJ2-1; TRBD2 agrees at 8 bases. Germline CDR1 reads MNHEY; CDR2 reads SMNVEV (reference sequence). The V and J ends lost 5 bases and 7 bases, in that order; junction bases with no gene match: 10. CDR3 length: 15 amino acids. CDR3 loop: CASSRGGSGLNEQFF. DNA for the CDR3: TGTGCCAGCAGTCGGGGGGGTAGCGGGTTGAATGAGCAGTTCTTC.

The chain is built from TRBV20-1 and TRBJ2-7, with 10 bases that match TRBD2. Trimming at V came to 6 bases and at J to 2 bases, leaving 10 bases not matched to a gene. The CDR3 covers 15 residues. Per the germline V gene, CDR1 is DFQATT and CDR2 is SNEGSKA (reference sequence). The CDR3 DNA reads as TGCAGTGCCGTTCCTAGCGGGAGACCGACCTACGAGCAGTACTTC. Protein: CSAVPSGRPTYEQYF.

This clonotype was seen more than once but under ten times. The CDR3 is CATSAETDTQYF. Written as DNA, the CDR3 is TGTGCCACCAGTGCGGAAACAGATACGCAGTATTTT. The rearrangement uses TRBV24-1 and TRBJ2-3; D uncertain. This CDR3 is built from 12 residues. CDR1 KGHDR and CDR2 SFDVKD come from the germline V gene. The ends were cut back, 5 bases at V and 3 bases at J, with 5 bases in the middle.

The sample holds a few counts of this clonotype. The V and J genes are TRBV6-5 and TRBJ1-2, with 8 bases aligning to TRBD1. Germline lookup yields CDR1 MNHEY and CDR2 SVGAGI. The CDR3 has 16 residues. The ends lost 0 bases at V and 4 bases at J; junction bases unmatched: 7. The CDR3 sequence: CASSYSRPDRGYGYTF. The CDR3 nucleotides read TGTGCCAGCAGTTACTCTCGTCCCGACAGGGGCTATGGCTACACCTTC.

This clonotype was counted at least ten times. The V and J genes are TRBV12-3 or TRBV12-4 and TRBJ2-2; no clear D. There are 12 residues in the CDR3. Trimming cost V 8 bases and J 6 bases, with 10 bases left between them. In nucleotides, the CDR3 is TGTGCCAGCGCCAGACAAGCCGGGGAGCTGTTTTTT. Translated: CASARQAGELFF.

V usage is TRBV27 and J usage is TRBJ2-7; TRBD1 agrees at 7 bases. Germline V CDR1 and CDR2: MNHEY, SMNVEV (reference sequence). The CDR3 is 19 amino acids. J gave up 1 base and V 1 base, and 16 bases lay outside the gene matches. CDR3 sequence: CASSLLGQATTRFSYEQYF. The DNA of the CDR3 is TGTGCCAGCAGTTTATTAGGACAGGCCACGACCCGTTTTTCCTACGAGCAGTACTTC.

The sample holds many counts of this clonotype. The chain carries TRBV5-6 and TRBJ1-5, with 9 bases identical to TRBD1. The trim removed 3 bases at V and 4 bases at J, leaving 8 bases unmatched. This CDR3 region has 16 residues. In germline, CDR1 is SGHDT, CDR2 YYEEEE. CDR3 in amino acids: CASSSKRTGANQPQHF. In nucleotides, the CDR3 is TGTGCCAGCAGCTCCAAGAGGACAGGGGCGAATCAGCCCCAGCATTTT. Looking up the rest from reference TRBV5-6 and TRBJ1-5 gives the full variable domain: DAGVTQSPTHLIKTRGQQVTLRCSPKSGHDTVSWYQQALGQGPQFIFQYYEEEERQRGNFPDRFSGHQFPNYSSELNVNALLLGDSALYLCASSSKRTGANQPQHFGDGTRLSIL.

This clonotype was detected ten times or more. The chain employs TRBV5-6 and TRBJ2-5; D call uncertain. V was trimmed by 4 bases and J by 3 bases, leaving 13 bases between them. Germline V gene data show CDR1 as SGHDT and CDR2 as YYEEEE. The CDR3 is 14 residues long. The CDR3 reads CASSIGPSEETQYF. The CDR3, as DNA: TGTGCCAGCAGCATCGGACCCTCGGAAGAGACCCAGTACTTC.

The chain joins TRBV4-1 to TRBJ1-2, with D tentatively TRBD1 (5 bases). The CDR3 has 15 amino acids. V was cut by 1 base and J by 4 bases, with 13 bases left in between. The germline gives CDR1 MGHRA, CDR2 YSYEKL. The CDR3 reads CASSQGPDGGYGYTF. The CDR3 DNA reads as TGCGCCAGCAGCCAAGGTCCCGACGGGGGCTATGGCTACACCTTC.